The 23 T cell receptor beta chains listed next were all sequenced from one sample in a study of blood T cells in healthy people across ages. Then a second PCR, running about 6 to 12 cycles, was carried out with a sample-barcoded 5' primer and a J-beta primer mix. Via MiXCR, TCRdb re-called the 5' RACE reads, giving one row per CDR3 protein. The sample has some 1.7 million distinct CDR3 sequences, 28% seen once; the top ten hold around 7.7%. The sequenced material came from blood. The receptors were sampled from a young woman in good health.

This clonotype was detected ten times or more. The chain employs TRBV6-5 and TRBJ1-2; D may be TRBD1 (5 bases). The CDR3 is 13 residues long. The germline V gene has CDR1 MNHEY and CDR2 SVGAGI. V was cut by 8 bases and J by 4 bases, with 14 bases left in between. The CDR3 sequence: CASARSGGYGYTF. Written as DNA, the CDR3 is TGTGCCAGCGCACGGTCTGGGGGCTATGGCTACACCTTC.

This clonotype was seen a handful of times. CDR3 nucleotide sequence: TGCGCCAGCAGCTTAGGTCCGGCCCGCTCCAATCAGCCCCAGCATTTT. Encoded protein: CASSLGPARSNQPQHF. The chain combines TRBV5-1 with TRBJ1-5; the D is unclear. The V gene's germline CDR1 is SGHRS and CDR2 YFSETQ. The CDR3 has 16 residues. V lost 2 bases and J 3 bases, leaving 15 bases between the germline ends.

This clonotype was recorded many times. V gene TRBV10-1 combines with J gene TRBJ2-7, with D tentatively TRBD2 (5 bases). This CDR3 comprises 13 residues. Trimming left V 6 bases short and J 0 bases short, with 9 bases between. Germline lookup yields CDR1 WNHNN and CDR2 SYGVQD (reference sequence). The CDR3 DNA reads as TGCGCCAGCAGGGCAGGACTCTCCTACGAGCAGTACTTC. As protein: CASRAGLSYEQYF.

This clonotype came up many times. The chain couples TRBV7-9 to TRBJ2-7; D unclear. The CDR3 spans 15 residues. V was clipped by 1 base and J by 0 bases, with 10 bases between them. CDR1 and CDR2 (germline): SEHNR, FQNEAQ (reference sequence). DNA for the CDR3: TGTGCCAGCAGCTTAGGACGAGCAGGCTCCTACGAGCAGTACTTC. Its translation: CASSLGRAGSYEQYF.

As DNA, the CDR3 is TGCAGCGTTGAGGGGGACGTAGGGGACTACGAGCAGTACTTC. Encoded protein: CSVEGDVGDYEQYF. The rearrangement links TRBV29-1 to TRBJ2-7, with D perhaps being TRBD1 or TRBD2 (5 bases each). The CDR3 spans 14 residues. Germline lookup yields CDR1 SQVTM and CDR2 ANQGSEA. V lost 3 bases and J lost 3, with 15 bases in between.

The chain links TRBV29-1 to TRBJ2-3; a weak D match, TRBD2 (6 bases). Germline assignment: CDR1 SQVTM and CDR2 ANQGSEA. The CDR3 covers 13 residues. Trimming left V 7 bases short and J 6 bases short, with 17 bases between. The CDR3 reads CSAQKRSGDTQYF. CDR3 sequence (DNA): TGCAGCGCCCAAAAGAGGAGCGGGGATACGCAGTATTTT.

This clonotype has only a few counts. The chain carries TRBV5-1 and TRBJ2-5; D gene ambiguous. The V gene's germline CDR1 is SGHRS and CDR2 YFSETQ. CDR3 size: 15 residues. The ends were cut back, 3 bases at V and 1 base at J, with 13 bases in the middle. CDR3 DNA sequence: TGCGCCAGCAGCTCCGACGGACGGACCCAAGAGACCCAGTACTTC. Translation gives CASSSDGRTQETQYF.

This clonotype turned up a few times. This sequence joins TRBV24-1 and TRBJ2-7; the match to TRBD2 covers 9 bases. This CDR3 is built from 16 residues. Germline V lookup: CDR1 KGHDR, CDR2 SFDVKD. Trimming removed 4 bases from V and 2 bases from J; junction bases left unmatched: 8. CDR3 sequence: CATSDFLERGAYEQYF. Written as DNA, the CDR3 is TGTGCCACCAGTGACTTCCTAGAGCGGGGGGCCTACGAGCAGTACTTC.

With regard to this clonotype: Relative to the germline gene, one junction end is altered; a read error may explain this. The chain couples TRBV9 to TRBJ2-1; 9 positions agree with TRBD1. The germline V gene has CDR1 SGDLS and CDR2 YYNGEE. The CDR3 is made up of 16 amino acids. The CDR3: CVSSVRRDREYNEQFF. The CDR3 DNA is TGTGTCAGCAGCGTACGCCGGGACAGGGAATACAATGAGCAGTTCTTC. Using reference TRBV9 and TRBJ2-1 for the parts outside the CDR3, the full variable domain is DSGVTQTPKHLITATGQRVTLRCSPRSGDLSVYWYQQSLDQGLQFLIQYYNGEERAKGNILERFSAQQFPDLHSELNLSSLELGDSALYFCVSSVRRDREYNEQFFGPGTRLTVL.

This clonotype was recorded a few times. The rearrangement links TRBV6-1 to TRBJ2-5; TRBD1 agrees at 8 bases. The J call is in doubt because the DNA end fits TRBJ2-7 better. CDR3 length: 14 residues. Germline CDR1 is MNHNS and CDR2 is SASEGT. CDR3 region: CASSLRTGSHEQYF. Here the CDR3 DNA reads TGTGCCAGCAGTCTAAGGACAGGGAGCCACGAGCAGTACTTC.

This clonotype came up a few times. The chain links TRBV27 to TRBJ1-2; D perhaps matches TRBD1 (5 bases). Germline values: CDR1 MNHEY, CDR2 SMNVEV (reference sequence). This CDR3 spans 14 amino acids. Deletions cut 6 bases from V and 2 bases from J, with 13 bases between. The CDR3 DNA sequence: TGTGCCAGCAGACCCGGGGCAAAGAACTATGGCTACACCTTC. Its translation: CASRPGAKNYGYTF.

The V call is TRBV5-1, the J call TRBJ1-4; TRBD1 might be the D (6 bases). The ends were cut back, 0 bases at V and 5 bases at J, with 8 bases in the middle. The CDR3 totals 14 residues. CDR1 is SGHRS and CDR2 is YFSETQ in the germline V gene. The CDR3 region is CASSLAGENEKLFF. The DNA of the CDR3 is TGCGCCAGCAGCTTGGCAGGGGAAAATGAAAAACTGTTTTTT.

This clonotype was seen a handful of times. The chain has TRBV5-1 and TRBJ2-3, with a possible D match to TRBD1 (6 bases). The CDR3 consists of 16 residues. V was clipped by 0 bases and J by 0 bases, with 11 bases between them. CDR1 and CDR2 from the germline V gene are SGHRS and YFSETQ. Here the CDR3 DNA reads TGCGCCAGCAGCTTGGAGGGGGAGACTAGCACAGATACGCAGTATTTT. It translates to CASSLEGETSTDTQYF.

This clonotype was seen a handful of times. The chain joins TRBV5-1 to TRBJ2-2, with a possible D match to TRBD2 (6 bases). Per germline, CDR1 SGHRS and CDR2 YFSETQ. Between the trimmed V and J ends, which lost 7 bases and 2 bases, there was a span of 9 bases. This CDR3 contains 13 residues. CDR3 bases: TGCGCCAGCGGAGGGGTCAACACCGGGGAGCTGTTTTTT. This encodes CASGGVNTGELFF.

The rearrangement links TRBV11-2 to TRBJ1-1; D not resolved. V was pared by 4 bases and J by 4 bases, with 10 bases between. Germline V lookup: CDR1 SGHAT, CDR2 FQNNGV. The CDR3 loop spans 13 amino acids. CDR3 region: CASSSPLFTEAFF. The CDR3 DNA is TGTGCCAGCAGCTCCCCCCTTTTCACTGAAGCTTTCTTT.

This clonotype was recorded many times. The V call is TRBV25-1, the J call TRBJ2-7; D may correspond to TRBD1 or TRBD2 (6 bases each). V gave up 2 bases and J gave up 4 bases, with 12 bases separating them. Germline assignment: CDR1 MGHDK and CDR2 SYGVNS. This CDR3 has 14 amino acids. CDR3 sequence reads: CASSELGGGYEQYF. The CDR3 nucleotides are TGTGCCAGCAGTGAACTCGGGGGCGGGTACGAGCAGTACTTC.

A few counts support this clonotype. This chain links TRBV5-1 with TRBJ2-5, with a weak D call TRBD2 (5 bases). This CDR3 is 14 amino acids long. Per the germline V gene, CDR1 is SGHRS and CDR2 is YFSETQ. Trimming took off 0 bases at V and 3 bases at J, with 9 bases between the two ends. The CDR3 reads CASSLDIGEETQYF. CDR3 coding DNA: TGCGCCAGCAGCTTGGATATCGGGGAAGAGACCCAGTACTTC.

The chain uses TRBV29-1 and TRBJ2-3, with D unclear. Trimming pared 1 base from V and 0 bases from J, leaving 11 bases between. Germline V gene lookup returns CDR1 SQVTM and CDR2 ANQGSEA. This CDR3 comprises 15 residues. In nucleotides, the CDR3 is TGCAGCGTTGAAGGAGGACGGGCCAGCACAGATACGCAGTATTTT. Translation gives CSVEGGRASTDTQYF.

The table lists this clonotype with a few counts. This chain uses TRBV5-5 with TRBJ1-6; perhaps TRBD1 as D (5 bases). Trimming removed 6 bases from V and 10 bases from J, with 14 bases in between. Germline assignment: CDR1 SGHKS and CDR2 YYEKEE (reference sequence). This CDR3 is built from 13 residues. CDR3 loop: CASNFDRGSPLHF. The DNA of the CDR3 is TGTGCCAGCAACTTCGATCGGGGGTCACCCCTCCACTTT. The entire variable domain, with the rest obtained from reference TRBV5-5 and TRBJ1-6, is as follows: DAGVTQSPTHLIKTRGQQVTLRCSPISGHKSVSWYQQVLGQGPQFIFQYYEKEERGRGNFPDRFSARQFPNYSSELNVNALLLGDSALYLCASNFDRGSPLHFGNGTRLTVT.

There are a few counts of this clonotype. V usage is TRBV29-1 and J usage is TRBJ1-4; no reliable D call. CDR1 is SQVTM and CDR2 is ANQGSEA in the germline V gene. Trimming removed 7 bases at V and 7 bases at J, with 13 bases between. CDR3 length: 12 residues. The CDR3 region has the DNA TGCAGCGGGAGGGTAGGAGGTGAAAAACTGTTTTTT. Protein sequence: CSGRVGGEKLFF.

The gene calls are TRBV2 and TRBJ1-4; perhaps TRBD1 as D (5 bases). The germline gives CDR1 SNHLY, CDR2 FYNNEI. The CDR3 has 14 amino acids. V lost 8 bases, J lost 8 bases, and 18 bases lay in between. CDR3: CASSNVARAEKLFF. The CDR3, as DNA: TGTGCCAGCTCGAATGTCGCCAGGGCGGAAAAACTGTTTTTT.

V usage is TRBV2 and J usage is TRBJ2-5; the D gene is possibly TRBD2 (5 bases). V was trimmed by 4 bases and J by 1 base, leaving 10 bases between them. Germline V gene sequence: CDR1 SNHLY, CDR2 FYNNEI. The CDR3 runs 14 residues. The CDR3 sequence is CASSAKRSQETQYF. The CDR3 DNA sequence: TGTGCCAGCAGTGCCAAGCGGTCCCAAGAGACCCAGTACTTC.

This clonotype occurred once. The chain is built from TRBV5-6 and TRBJ2-6, with D unresolved. CDR3 length equals 19 residues. V gave up 0 bases and J gave up 0 bases, with 16 bases separating them. Germline values: CDR1 SGHDT, CDR2 YYEEEE. CDR3 amino acids: CASSLGRLPLHSGANVLTF. The CDR3 DNA follows: TGTGCCAGCAGCTTGGGCCGGCTTCCCCTCCACTCTGGGGCCAACGTCCTGACTTTC. The full variable domain, with the rest looked up from reference TRBV5-6 and TRBJ2-6, is DAGVTQSPTHLIKTRGQQVTLRCSPKSGHDTVSWYQQALGQGPQFIFQYYEEEERQRGNFPDRFSGHQFPNYSSELNVNALLLGDSALYLCASSLGRLPLHSGANVLTFGAGSRLTVL.